A selection of T cell receptor beta chains follows, all from one sample in a study of beta chain features in type 1 diabetes. Generated by immunoSEQ multiplex PCR, the TCRdb table keeps only in-frame clones and is missing some. The sample contains roughly 280,000 clones, approximately 24% of which appear only once. The sample taken for sequencing was naive CD4+ T cells from blood. These receptors were collected from a woman under 40 with type 1 diabetes. Each CDR3 is given with its conserved first and last residue. A D gene is named only where the DNA matches it firmly. A row's size may be missing; if present it is once, few, many or a size class.

CDR3 protein: CASSFRDGYTF; CDR3 DNA: TGTGCCAGCAGTTTTCGCGATGGCTACACCTTC; D gene: NA; J gene: TRBJ1-2; clone size: NA; V gene: TRBV28
CDR3 protein: CSVLGQTVTGELFF; CDR3 DNA: TGCAGCGTTCTGGGACAGACTGTCACCGGGGAGCTGTTTTTT; D gene: TRBD1; J gene: TRBJ2-2; clone size: NA; V gene: TRBV29-1
CDR3 protein: CASSNKPGLAYNEQFF; CDR3 DNA: TGTGCCAGCAGCAACAAGCCGGGACTAGCCTACAATGAGCAGTTCTTC; D gene: TRBD2; J gene: TRBJ2-1; clone size: NA; V gene: TRBV7-2
CDR3 protein: CASSYPTGSNEQFF; CDR3 DNA: TGTGCCAGCAGTTACCCCACAGGGTCAAATGAGCAGTTCTTC; D gene: NA; J gene: TRBJ2-1; clone size: few; V gene: TRBV6-6
CDR3 protein: CASSQPSGGNKETQYF; CDR3 DNA: TGCGCCAGCAGCCAACCTAGCGGGGGGAACAAAGAGACCCAGTACTTC; D gene: TRBD2; J gene: TRBJ2-5; clone size: few; V gene: TRBV4-1
CDR3 protein: CASSSTSNTGELFF; CDR3 DNA: TGCGCCAGCAGCTCAACTAGTAACACCGGGGAGCTGTTTTTT; D gene: NA; J gene: TRBJ2-2; clone size: NA; V gene: TRBV5-1
CDR3 protein: CASSVGGRGEETQYF; CDR3 DNA: TGTGCCAGCAGCGTAGGGGGCAGGGGGGAAGAGACCCAGTACTTC; D gene: NA; J gene: TRBJ2-5; clone size: NA; V gene: TRBV9
CDR3 protein: CASSPRTRGDTQYF; CDR3 DNA: TGCGCCAGCAGCCCCCGGACTCGAGGAGATACGCAGTATTTT; D gene: NA; J gene: TRBJ2-3; clone size: NA; V gene: TRBV5-1
CDR3 protein: CASSQAGRGPNTGELFF; CDR3 DNA: TGCGCCAGCAGCCAAGCTGGCAGGGGTCCGAACACCGGGGAGCTGTTTTTT; D gene: NA; J gene: TRBJ2-2; clone size: few; V gene: TRBV4-1
CDR3 protein: CASSYSIQANTEAFF; CDR3 DNA: TGTGCCAGCAGTTACTCCATCCAGGCGAACACTGAAGCTTTCTTT; D gene: NA; J gene: TRBJ1-1; clone size: few; V gene: TRBV6-5
CDR3 protein: CASSLDQGGGEKLFF; CDR3 DNA: TGCGCCAGCAGCTTGGATCAGGGAGGGGGTGAAAAACTGTTTTTT; D gene: NA; J gene: TRBJ1-4; clone size: NA; V gene: TRBV5-1
CDR3 protein: CSAPGTYEQYF; CDR3 DNA: TGCAGTGCCCCCGGGACTTACGAGCAGTACTTC; D gene: NA; J gene: TRBJ2-7; clone size: few; V gene: TRBV20-1
CDR3 protein: CASSSDRGLTDTQYF; CDR3 DNA: TGCGCCAGCAGCTCGGACAGGGGGCTCACAGATACGCAGTATTTT; D gene: TRBD1; J gene: TRBJ2-3; clone size: NA; V gene: TRBV5-1
CDR3 protein: CASAGPDFYGYTF; CDR3 DNA: TGCGCCAGCGCCGGTCCCGATTTCTATGGCTACACCTTC; D gene: NA; J gene: TRBJ1-2; clone size: NA; V gene: TRBV5-1
CDR3 protein: CASAWGQGAYEQYF; CDR3 DNA: TGTGCTAGTGCCTGGGGACAGGGGGCCTACGAGCAGTACTTC; D gene: TRBD1; J gene: TRBJ2-7; clone size: NA; V gene: TRBV12-5
CDR3 protein: CASSQPGQGRDGYTF; CDR3 DNA: TGTGCCAGCTCACAACCGGGACAGGGTCGCGATGGCTACACCTTC; D gene: TRBD1; J gene: TRBJ1-2; clone size: NA; V gene: TRBV18
CDR3 protein: CATSTWSGSNQPQHF; CDR3 DNA: TGTGCCACCAGCACGTGGTCCGGGAGCAATCAGCCCCAGCATTTT; D gene: NA; J gene: TRBJ1-5; clone size: few; V gene: TRBV15
CDR3 protein: CASSRGLNQPQHF; CDR3 DNA: TGTGCCAGCAGTCGGGGGTTAAATCAGCCCCAGCATTTT; D gene: NA; J gene: TRBJ1-5; clone size: NA; V gene: TRBV6-1
CDR3 protein: CASSSGQGWWYGYTF; CDR3 DNA: TGTGCCAGCAGTTCCGGACAGGGTTGGTGGTATGGCTACACCTTC; D gene: TRBD1; J gene: TRBJ1-2; clone size: few; V gene: TRBV27
CDR3 protein: CASSPLAGVGTDTQYF; CDR3 DNA: TGTGCCAGCTCACCATTAGCGGGAGTGGGCACAGATACGCAGTATTTT; D gene: TRBD2; J gene: TRBJ2-3; clone size: NA; V gene: TRBV18
CDR3 protein: CAWGHSNSNTEAFF; CDR3 DNA: TGTGCCTGGGGACACTCAAATTCGAACACTGAAGCTTTCTTT; D gene: NA; J gene: TRBJ1-1; clone size: NA; V gene: TRBV30
CDR3 protein: CASSQERGGPAETQYF; CDR3 DNA: TGCGCCAGCAGCCAAGAAAGGGGAGGGCCTGCGGAGACCCAGTACTTC; D gene: TRBD2; J gene: TRBJ2-5; clone size: few; V gene: TRBV4-1
CDR3 protein: CASSLAGRVDTQYF; CDR3 DNA: TGTGCCAGCAGCTTAGCTGGGAGAGTAGATACGCAGTATTTT; D gene: NA; J gene: TRBJ2-3; clone size: NA; V gene: TRBV5-4
CDR3 protein: CASCQGETQYF; CDR3 DNA: TGTGCCAGCTGCCAGGGAGAGACCCAGTACTTC; D gene: NA; J gene: TRBJ2-5; clone size: NA; V gene: TRBV2
CDR3 protein: CSASQNTEAFF; CDR3 DNA: TGCAGCGCGAGTCAGAACACTGAAGCTTTCTTT; D gene: NA; J gene: TRBJ1-1; clone size: NA; V gene: TRBV29-1
CDR3 protein: CAWSVWRAGDTQYF; CDR3 DNA: TGTGCCTGGAGTGTATGGAGGGCCGGAGATACGCAGTATTTT; D gene: NA; J gene: TRBJ2-3; clone size: NA; V gene: TRBV30
CDR3 protein: CSLRGLGTSGSSYNEQFF; CDR3 DNA: TGCAGCCTCCGCGGTCTGGGGACTAGCGGGAGCTCCTACAATGAGCAGTTCTTC; D gene: TRBD2; J gene: TRBJ2-1; clone size: NA; V gene: TRBV29-1
CDR3 protein: CAWSAHYEQYF; CDR3 DNA: TGTGCCTGGAGCGCACACTACGAGCAGTACTTC; D gene: NA; J gene: TRBJ2-7; clone size: NA; V gene: TRBV30
CDR3 protein: CASSPPGQGTGANVLTF; CDR3 DNA: TGTGCCAGCTCACCACCCGGACAGGGGACTGGGGCCAACGTCCTGACTTTC; D gene: TRBD1; J gene: TRBJ2-6; clone size: NA; V gene: TRBV18
CDR3 protein: CAITPRPESSGANVLTF; CDR3 DNA: TGTGCCATCACCCCCAGGCCAGAATCTTCTGGGGCCAACGTCCTGACTTTC; D gene: NA; J gene: TRBJ2-6; clone size: NA; V gene: TRBV10-3
CDR3 protein: CASSVYSSDTQYF; CDR3 DNA: TGTGCCAGTAGTGTTTACAGTTCTGATACGCAGTATTTT; D gene: NA; J gene: TRBJ2-3; clone size: few; V gene: TRBV19
CDR3 protein: CASSQFGQPYGYTF; CDR3 DNA: TGTGCCAGCAGCCAGTTCGGACAGCCCTATGGCTACACCTTC; D gene: NA; J gene: TRBJ1-2; clone size: NA; V gene: TRBV5-4
CDR3 protein: CASSLVIAGGETQYF; CDR3 DNA: TGTGCCAGCAGCTTGGTAATAGCGGGGGGCGAGACCCAGTACTTC; D gene: TRBD2; J gene: TRBJ2-5; clone size: NA; V gene: TRBV5-4
CDR3 protein: CASSQERRPQETQYF; CDR3 DNA: TGTGCCAGCAGCCAAGAAAGGCGGCCCCAAGAGACCCAGTACTTC; D gene: NA; J gene: TRBJ2-5; clone size: few; V gene: TRBV14
CDR3 protein: CASSLDNGGQETQYF; CDR3 DNA: TGTGCCAGCAGCTTAGATAACGGCGGTCAAGAGACCCAGTACTTC; D gene: NA; J gene: TRBJ2-5; clone size: few; V gene: TRBV7-9
CDR3 protein: CASGFGTIQETQYF; CDR3 DNA: TGTGCTAGTGGTTTCGGGACAATACAAGAGACCCAGTACTTC; D gene: NA; J gene: TRBJ2-5; clone size: few; V gene: TRBV12-5
CDR3 protein: CASSLGRVGVNEQFF; CDR3 DNA: TGTGCCAGCAGTTTGGGGAGGGTAGGGGTCAATGAGCAGTTCTTC; D gene: TRBD2; J gene: TRBJ2-1; clone size: NA; V gene: TRBV6-6
CDR3 protein: CASSLNYGTEAFF; CDR3 DNA: TGTGCCAGCAGCTTAAACTACGGCACTGAAGCTTTCTTT; D gene: NA; J gene: TRBJ1-1; clone size: few; V gene: TRBV11-3
CDR3 protein: CASSLGLQGRETQYF; CDR3 DNA: TGTGCCAGCAGCTTAGGTCTACAGGGGAGGGAGACCCAGTACTTC; D gene: NA; J gene: TRBJ2-5; clone size: NA; V gene: TRBV7-3
CDR3 protein: CASSQGGKETQYF; CDR3 DNA: TGTGCCAGCAGCCAAGGCGGCAAAGAGACCCAGTACTTC; D gene: NA; J gene: TRBJ2-5; clone size: NA; V gene: TRBV4-2
CDR3 protein: CASSVEEETQYF; CDR3 DNA: TGTGCCAGCTCAGTGGAGGAAGAGACCCAGTACTTC; D gene: NA; J gene: TRBJ2-5; clone size: few; V gene: TRBV18
CDR3 protein: CATSRDDSPETQYF; CDR3 DNA: TGTGCCACCAGCAGAGATGATAGTCCTGAGACCCAGTACTTC; D gene: NA; J gene: TRBJ2-5; clone size: NA; V gene: TRBV15
CDR3 protein: CASSFRQGGQPQHF; CDR3 DNA: TGTGCCAGCAGTTTCCGACAGGGGGGTCAGCCCCAGCATTTT; D gene: TRBD1; J gene: TRBJ1-5; clone size: NA; V gene: TRBV27
CDR3 protein: CASSLRGEETQYF; CDR3 DNA: TGTGCTAGCAGCTTACGGGGAGAAGAGACCCAGTACTTC; D gene: NA; J gene: TRBJ2-5; clone size: few; V gene: TRBV7-7
CDR3 protein: CAWSGQGNQPQHF; CDR3 DNA: TGTGCCTGGAGTGGGCAGGGGAATCAGCCCCAGCATTTT; D gene: NA; J gene: TRBJ1-5; clone size: few; V gene: TRBV30
CDR3 protein: CASSLVLAGDEQYF; CDR3 DNA: TGTGCCAGCAGTTTAGTACTAGCGGGAGACGAGCAGTACTTC; D gene: TRBD2; J gene: TRBJ2-7; clone size: NA; V gene: TRBV27
CDR3 protein: CASRPRLAGGETQYF; CDR3 DNA: TGCGCCAGCAGACCTAGACTAGCGGGAGGCGAGACCCAGTACTTC; D gene: TRBD2; J gene: TRBJ2-5; clone size: NA; V gene: TRBV5-1
CDR3 protein: CASSQEPRQPQHF; CDR3 DNA: TGCGCCAGCAGCCAAGAGCCCAGGCAGCCCCAGCATTTT; D gene: NA; J gene: TRBJ1-5; clone size: few; V gene: TRBV4-1
CDR3 protein: CAWSGHRDTAYEQYF; CDR3 DNA: TGTGCCTGGAGCGGACACCGGGACACGGCCTACGAGCAGTACTTC; D gene: NA; J gene: TRBJ2-7; clone size: few; V gene: TRBV30
CDR3 protein: CASSRVSTGEDQETQYF; CDR3 DNA: TGCGCCAGCAGTCGGGTTTCGACAGGGGAGGACCAAGAGACCCAGTACTTC; D gene: TRBD1; J gene: TRBJ2-5; clone size: NA; V gene: TRBV23-1
CDR3 protein: CASSVRRGTDFNTDTQYF; CDR3 DNA: TGTGCCAGCAGCGTACGCCGTGGAACAGATTTCAACACAGATACGCAGTATTTT; D gene: NA; J gene: TRBJ2-3; clone size: few; V gene: TRBV9
CDR3 protein: CASSPRTGENGEQFF; CDR3 DNA: TGTGCCAGCTCACCTCGGACAGGGGAAAACGGTGAGCAGTTCTTC; D gene: TRBD1; J gene: TRBJ2-1; clone size: few; V gene: TRBV18
CDR3 protein: CAWRWETKNTEAFF; CDR3 DNA: TGTGCCTGGAGGTGGGAGACAAAGAACACTGAAGCTTTCTTT; D gene: NA; J gene: TRBJ1-1; clone size: NA; V gene: TRBV30
CDR3 protein: CASSQVQGSFSKNIQYF; CDR3 DNA: TGTGCCAGCAGCCAAGTGCAGGGAAGTTTCTCCAAAAACATTCAGTACTTC; D gene: NA; J gene: TRBJ2-4; clone size: NA; V gene: TRBV14
CDR3 protein: CASSLQWAYEQYF; CDR3 DNA: TGTGCCAGCAGCCTACAGTGGGCCTACGAGCAGTACTTC; D gene: NA; J gene: TRBJ2-7; clone size: NA; V gene: TRBV7-8
CDR3 protein: CASSQARGPGLAGQSYEQYF; CDR3 DNA: TGCGCCAGCAGCCAAGCCAGGGGTCCGGGACTAGCGGGGCAGTCCTACGAGCAGTACTTC; D gene: TRBD2; J gene: TRBJ2-7; clone size: few; V gene: TRBV4-1
CDR3 protein: CASSLDHGGRRSYEQYF; CDR3 DNA: TGTGCCAGCAGCTTAGATCATGGCGGGAGGCGGTCCTACGAGCAGTACTTC; D gene: TRBD2; J gene: TRBJ2-7; clone size: NA; V gene: TRBV7-2
CDR3 protein: CAWSVGGSNSNQPQHF; CDR3 DNA: TGTGCCTGGAGTGTAGGGGGCTCCAATAGCAATCAGCCCCAGCATTTT; D gene: TRBD1; J gene: TRBJ1-5; clone size: NA; V gene: TRBV30
CDR3 protein: CASSLGGQETQYF; CDR3 DNA: TGTGCCAGCAGCTTAGGCGGCCAAGAGACCCAGTACTTC; D gene: NA; J gene: TRBJ2-5; clone size: NA; V gene: TRBV11-3
CDR3 protein: CASSLASRSTDTQYF; CDR3 DNA: TGTGCCAGCAGCTTGGCGTCGCGTTCCACAGATACGCAGTATTTT; D gene: NA; J gene: TRBJ2-3; clone size: NA; V gene: TRBV5-4